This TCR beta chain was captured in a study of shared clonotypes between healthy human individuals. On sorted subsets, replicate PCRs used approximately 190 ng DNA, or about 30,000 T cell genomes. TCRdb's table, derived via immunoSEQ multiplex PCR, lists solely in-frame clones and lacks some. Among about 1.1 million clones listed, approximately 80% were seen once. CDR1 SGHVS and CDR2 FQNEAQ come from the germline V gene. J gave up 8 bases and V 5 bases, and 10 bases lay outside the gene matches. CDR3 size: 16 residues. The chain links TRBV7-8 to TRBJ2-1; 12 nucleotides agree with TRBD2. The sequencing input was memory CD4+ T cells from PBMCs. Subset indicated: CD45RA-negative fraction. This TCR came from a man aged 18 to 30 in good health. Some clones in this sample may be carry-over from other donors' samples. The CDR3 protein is CASSQTSGRTYDEQFF. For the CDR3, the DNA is TGTGCCAGCAGCCAGACTAGCGGGAGAACTTATGATGAGCAGTTCTTC.